The entry below describes one TCR beta chain. Its matching antigen is unknown. V was cut by 1 base and J by 0 bases, with 10 bases left in between. The CDR3 length is 15 residues. In germline, CDR1 is SGHVS, CDR2 FQNEAQ. The method was immunoSEQ multiplex PCR; TCRdb's version includes in-frame clones alone and lacks a portion of them. The table includes tens of thousands of clones, about 74% detected once. The time point denotes: week 35, safety follow-up. Topical imiquimod accompanied each vaccine dose, which consisted of 300 ug of mutant IDH1 20-mer peptide. Those who donated had recent WHO grade 3 or 4 IDH1-mutant, ATRX-lost astrocytomas. The data originate from a study of a mutant IDH1 vaccine in newly diagnosed glioma. Study at large: Beginning 4-6 weeks after radiotherapy alone, or with temozolomide cycles, vaccination took place. Radiotherapy, temozolomide, or both had been given previously, and both were given to most. Participants attended visit V12, the safety follow-up, at week 35, and then attended visit V13 at week 47.

V and J are TRBV7-8 and TRBJ2-7; D uncertain. The sample consisted of PBMCs, taken from a glioma patient whose treatment included an IDH1 peptide vaccine. The clonotype was recovered from a man aged 45-65 years with glioma. The CDR3 region has the DNA TGTGCCAGCAGCTTAGGCGACACCCGCTCCTACGAGCAGTACTTC. Residues: CASSLGDTRSYEQYF.